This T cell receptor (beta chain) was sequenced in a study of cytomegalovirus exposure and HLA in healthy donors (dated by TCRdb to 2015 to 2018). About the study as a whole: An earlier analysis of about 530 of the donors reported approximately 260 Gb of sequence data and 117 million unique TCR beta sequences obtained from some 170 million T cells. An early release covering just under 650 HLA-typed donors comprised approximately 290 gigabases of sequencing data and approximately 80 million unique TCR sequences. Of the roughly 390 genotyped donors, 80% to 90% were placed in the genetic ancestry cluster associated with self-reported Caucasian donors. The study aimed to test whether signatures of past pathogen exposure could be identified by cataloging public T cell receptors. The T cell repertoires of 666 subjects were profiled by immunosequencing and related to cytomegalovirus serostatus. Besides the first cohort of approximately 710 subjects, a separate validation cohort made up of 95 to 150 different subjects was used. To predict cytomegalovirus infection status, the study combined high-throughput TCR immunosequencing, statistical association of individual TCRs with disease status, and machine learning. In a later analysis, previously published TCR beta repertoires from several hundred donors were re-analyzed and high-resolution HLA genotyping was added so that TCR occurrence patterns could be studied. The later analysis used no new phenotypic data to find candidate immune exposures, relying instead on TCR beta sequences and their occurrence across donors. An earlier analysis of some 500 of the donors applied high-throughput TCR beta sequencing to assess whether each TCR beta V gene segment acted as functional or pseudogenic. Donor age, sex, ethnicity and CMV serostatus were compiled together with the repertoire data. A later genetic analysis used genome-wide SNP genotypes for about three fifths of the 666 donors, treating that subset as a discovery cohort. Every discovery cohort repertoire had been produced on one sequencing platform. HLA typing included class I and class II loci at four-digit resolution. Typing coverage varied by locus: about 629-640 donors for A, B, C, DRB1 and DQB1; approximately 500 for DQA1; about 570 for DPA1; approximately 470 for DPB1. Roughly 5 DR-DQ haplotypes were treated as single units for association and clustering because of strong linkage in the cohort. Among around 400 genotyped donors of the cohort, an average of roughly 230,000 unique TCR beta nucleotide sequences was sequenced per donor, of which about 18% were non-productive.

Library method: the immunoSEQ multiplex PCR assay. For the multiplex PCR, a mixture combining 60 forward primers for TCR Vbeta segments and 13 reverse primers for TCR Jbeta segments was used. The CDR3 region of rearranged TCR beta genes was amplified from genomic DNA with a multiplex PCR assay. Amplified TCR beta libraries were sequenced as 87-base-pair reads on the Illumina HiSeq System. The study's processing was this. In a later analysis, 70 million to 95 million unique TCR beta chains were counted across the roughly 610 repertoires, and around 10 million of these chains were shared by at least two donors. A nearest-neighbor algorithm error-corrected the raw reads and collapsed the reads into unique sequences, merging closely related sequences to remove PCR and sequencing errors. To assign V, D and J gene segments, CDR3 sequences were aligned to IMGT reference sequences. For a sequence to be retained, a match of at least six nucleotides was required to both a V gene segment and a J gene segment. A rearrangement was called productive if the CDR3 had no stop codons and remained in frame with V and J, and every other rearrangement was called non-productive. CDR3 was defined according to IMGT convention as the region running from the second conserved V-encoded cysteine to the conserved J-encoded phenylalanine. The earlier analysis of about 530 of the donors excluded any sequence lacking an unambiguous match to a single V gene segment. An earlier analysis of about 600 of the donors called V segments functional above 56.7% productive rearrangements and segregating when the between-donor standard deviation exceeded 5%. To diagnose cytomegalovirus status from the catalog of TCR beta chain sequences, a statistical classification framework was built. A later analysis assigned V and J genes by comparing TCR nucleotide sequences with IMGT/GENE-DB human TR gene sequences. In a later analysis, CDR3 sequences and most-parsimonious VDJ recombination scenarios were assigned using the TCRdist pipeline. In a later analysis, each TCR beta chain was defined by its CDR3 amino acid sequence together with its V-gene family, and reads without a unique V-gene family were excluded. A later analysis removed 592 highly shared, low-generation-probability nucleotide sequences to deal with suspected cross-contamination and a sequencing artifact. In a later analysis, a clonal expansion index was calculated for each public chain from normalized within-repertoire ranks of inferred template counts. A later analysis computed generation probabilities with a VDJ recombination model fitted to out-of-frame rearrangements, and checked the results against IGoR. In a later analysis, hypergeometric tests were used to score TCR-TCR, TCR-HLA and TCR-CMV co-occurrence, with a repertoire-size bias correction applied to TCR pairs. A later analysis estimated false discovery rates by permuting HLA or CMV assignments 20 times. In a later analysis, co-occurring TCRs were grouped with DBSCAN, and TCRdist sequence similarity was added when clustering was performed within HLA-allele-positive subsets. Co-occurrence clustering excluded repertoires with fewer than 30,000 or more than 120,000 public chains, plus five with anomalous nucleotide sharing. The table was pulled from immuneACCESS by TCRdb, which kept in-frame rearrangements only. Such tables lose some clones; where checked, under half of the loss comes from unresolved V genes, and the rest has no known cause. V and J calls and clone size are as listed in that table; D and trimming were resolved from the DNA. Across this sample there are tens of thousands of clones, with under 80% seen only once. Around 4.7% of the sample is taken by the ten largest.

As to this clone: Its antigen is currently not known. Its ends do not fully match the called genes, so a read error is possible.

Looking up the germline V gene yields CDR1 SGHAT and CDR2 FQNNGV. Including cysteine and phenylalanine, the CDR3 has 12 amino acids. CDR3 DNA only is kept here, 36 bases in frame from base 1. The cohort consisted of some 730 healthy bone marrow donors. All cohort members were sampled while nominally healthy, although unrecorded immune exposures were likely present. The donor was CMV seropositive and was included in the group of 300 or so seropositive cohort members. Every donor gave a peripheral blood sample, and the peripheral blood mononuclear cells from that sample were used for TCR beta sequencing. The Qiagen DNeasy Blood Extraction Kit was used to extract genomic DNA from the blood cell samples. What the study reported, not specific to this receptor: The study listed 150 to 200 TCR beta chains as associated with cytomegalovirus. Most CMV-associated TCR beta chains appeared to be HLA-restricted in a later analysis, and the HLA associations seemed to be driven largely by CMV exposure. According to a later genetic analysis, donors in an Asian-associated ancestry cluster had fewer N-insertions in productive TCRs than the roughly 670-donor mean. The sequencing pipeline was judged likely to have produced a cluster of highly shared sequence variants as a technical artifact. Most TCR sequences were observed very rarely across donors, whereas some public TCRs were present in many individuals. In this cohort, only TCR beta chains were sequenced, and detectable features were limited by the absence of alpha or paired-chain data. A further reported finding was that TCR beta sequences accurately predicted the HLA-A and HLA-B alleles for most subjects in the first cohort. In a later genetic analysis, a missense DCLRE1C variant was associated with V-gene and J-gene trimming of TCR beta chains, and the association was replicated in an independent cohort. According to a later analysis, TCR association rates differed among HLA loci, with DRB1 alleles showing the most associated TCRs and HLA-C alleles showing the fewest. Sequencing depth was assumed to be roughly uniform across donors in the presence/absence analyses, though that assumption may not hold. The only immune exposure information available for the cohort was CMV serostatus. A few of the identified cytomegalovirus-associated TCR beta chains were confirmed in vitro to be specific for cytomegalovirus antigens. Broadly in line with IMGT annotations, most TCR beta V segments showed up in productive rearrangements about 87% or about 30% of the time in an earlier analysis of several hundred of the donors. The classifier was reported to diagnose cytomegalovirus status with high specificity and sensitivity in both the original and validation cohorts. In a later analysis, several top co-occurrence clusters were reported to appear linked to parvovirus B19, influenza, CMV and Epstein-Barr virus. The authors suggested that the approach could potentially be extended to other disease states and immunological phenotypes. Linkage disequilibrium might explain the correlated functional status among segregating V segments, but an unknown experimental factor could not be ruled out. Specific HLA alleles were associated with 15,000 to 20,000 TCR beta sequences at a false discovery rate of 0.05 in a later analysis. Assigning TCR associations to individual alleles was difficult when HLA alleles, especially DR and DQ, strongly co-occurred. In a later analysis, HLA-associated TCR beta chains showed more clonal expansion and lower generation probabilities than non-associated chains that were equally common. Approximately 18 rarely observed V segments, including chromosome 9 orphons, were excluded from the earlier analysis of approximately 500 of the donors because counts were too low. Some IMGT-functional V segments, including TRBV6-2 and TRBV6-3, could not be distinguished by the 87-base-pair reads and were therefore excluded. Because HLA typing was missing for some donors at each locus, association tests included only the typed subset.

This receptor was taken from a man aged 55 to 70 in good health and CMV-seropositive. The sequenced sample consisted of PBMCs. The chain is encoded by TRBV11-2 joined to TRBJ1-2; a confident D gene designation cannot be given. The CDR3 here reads CASSSSPTDSAF. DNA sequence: TGTGCCAGCAGCTCCAGCCCGACCGACTCAGCCTTC.